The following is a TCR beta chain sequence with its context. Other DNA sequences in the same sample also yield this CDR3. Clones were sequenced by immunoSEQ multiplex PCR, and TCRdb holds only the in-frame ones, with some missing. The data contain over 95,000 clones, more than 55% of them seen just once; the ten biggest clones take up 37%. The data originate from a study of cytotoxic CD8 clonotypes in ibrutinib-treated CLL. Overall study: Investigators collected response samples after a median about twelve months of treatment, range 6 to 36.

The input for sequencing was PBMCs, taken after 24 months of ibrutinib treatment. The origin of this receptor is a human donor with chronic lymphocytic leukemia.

The CDR3 sequence: CAWGGGNQPQHF. The CDR3 DNA sequence: TGTGCCTGGGGAGGTGGAAATCAGCCCCAGCATTTT. V gene TRBV30 combines with J gene TRBJ1-5; D not resolved. CDR1 GTSNPN and CDR2 SVGIG come from the germline V gene (reference sequence). The ends were cut back, 5 bases at V and 4 bases at J, with 9 bases in the middle. There are 12 residues in the CDR3. Combining the CDR3 with reference TRBV30 and TRBJ1-5 gives the whole variable domain SQTIHQWPATLVQPVGSPLSLECTVEGTSNPNLYWYRQAAGRGLQLLFYSVGIGQISSEVPQNLSASRPQDRQFILSSKKLLLSDSGFYLCAWGGGNQPQHFGDGTRLSIL.